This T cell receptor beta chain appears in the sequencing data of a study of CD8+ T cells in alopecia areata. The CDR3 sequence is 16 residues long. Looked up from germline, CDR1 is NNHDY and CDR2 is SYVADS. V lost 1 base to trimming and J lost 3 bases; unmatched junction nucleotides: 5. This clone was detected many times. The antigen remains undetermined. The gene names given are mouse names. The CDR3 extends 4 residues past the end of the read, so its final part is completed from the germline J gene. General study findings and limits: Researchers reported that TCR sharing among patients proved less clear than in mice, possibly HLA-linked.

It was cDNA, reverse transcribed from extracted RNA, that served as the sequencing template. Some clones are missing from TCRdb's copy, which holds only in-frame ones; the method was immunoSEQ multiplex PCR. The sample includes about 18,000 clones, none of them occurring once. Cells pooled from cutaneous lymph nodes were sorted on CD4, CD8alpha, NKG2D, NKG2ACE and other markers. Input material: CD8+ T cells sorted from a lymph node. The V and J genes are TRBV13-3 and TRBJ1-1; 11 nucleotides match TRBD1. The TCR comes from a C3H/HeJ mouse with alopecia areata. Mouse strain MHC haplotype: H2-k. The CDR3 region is CASSDSDRGRDTEVFF. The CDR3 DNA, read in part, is TGTGCCAGCAGTGATTCGGACAGGGGGCGCGACACA.